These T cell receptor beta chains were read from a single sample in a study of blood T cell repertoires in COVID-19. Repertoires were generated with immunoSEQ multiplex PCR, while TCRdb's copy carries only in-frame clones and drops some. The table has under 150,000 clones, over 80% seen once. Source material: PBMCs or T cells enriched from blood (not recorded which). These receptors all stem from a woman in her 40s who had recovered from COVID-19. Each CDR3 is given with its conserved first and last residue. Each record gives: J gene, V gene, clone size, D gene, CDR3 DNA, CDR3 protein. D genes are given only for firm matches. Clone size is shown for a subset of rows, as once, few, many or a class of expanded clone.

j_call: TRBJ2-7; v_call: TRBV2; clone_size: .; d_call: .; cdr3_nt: TGTGCCAGCAGTGAATTAACAGTAGCCTACGAGCAGTACTTC; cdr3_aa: CASSELTVAYEQYF
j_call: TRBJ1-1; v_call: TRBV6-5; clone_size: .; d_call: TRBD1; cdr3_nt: TGTGCCTACAGGGGGGTGAACACTGAAGCTTTCTTT; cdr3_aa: CAYRGVNTEAFF
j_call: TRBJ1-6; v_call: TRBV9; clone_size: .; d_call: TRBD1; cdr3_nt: TGTGCCAGCAGCGAGGCCGGACAGGGGGCCGGCCCCCTCCACTTT; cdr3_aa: CASSEAGQGAGPLHF
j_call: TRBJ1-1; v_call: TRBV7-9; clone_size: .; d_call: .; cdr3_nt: TGTGCCATCGACTGGCGGGGCGGCACTGAAGCTTTCTTT; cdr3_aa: CAIDWRGGTEAFF
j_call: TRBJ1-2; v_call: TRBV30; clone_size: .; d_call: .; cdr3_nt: TGTGCCTGGAGTTCCGGGATGCTTGGCTACACCTTC; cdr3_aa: CAWSSGMLGYTF
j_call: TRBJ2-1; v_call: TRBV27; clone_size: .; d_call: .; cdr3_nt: TGTGCCAGCAGGTTGAGCTCCTACAATGAGCAGTTCTTC; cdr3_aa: CASRLSSYNEQFF
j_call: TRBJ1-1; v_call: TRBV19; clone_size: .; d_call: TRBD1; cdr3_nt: TGTGCCAGTAGTATCGGACAGGGTGGAGGCACTGAAGCTTTCTTT; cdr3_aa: CASSIGQGGGTEAFF
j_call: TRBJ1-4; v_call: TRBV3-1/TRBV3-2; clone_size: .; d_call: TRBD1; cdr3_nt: TGTGCCAGCAGCCGGACAGGGTTTAATGAAAAACTGTTTTTT; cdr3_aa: CASSRTGFNEKLFF
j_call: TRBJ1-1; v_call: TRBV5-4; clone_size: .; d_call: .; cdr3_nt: TGTGCCAGCAGCATCGTTGGGGGGGCGGTCACTGAAGCTTTCTTT; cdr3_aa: CASSIVGGAVTEAFF
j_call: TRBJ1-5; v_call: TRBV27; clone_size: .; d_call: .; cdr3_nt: TGTGCCAGCAGTTTAGTCGGGGGAGGGAGCAATCAGCCCCAGCATTTT; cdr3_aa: CASSLVGGGSNQPQHF
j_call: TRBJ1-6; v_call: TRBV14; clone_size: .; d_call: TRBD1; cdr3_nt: TGTGCCAGCAGCCGAGCGACAGGGGGGGTTTCACCCCTCCACTTT; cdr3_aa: CASSRATGGVSPLHF
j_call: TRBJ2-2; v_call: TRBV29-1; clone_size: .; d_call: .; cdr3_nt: TGCAGCGCCTTGGACTGGATTAACACCGGGGAGCTGTTTTTT; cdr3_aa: CSALDWINTGELFF
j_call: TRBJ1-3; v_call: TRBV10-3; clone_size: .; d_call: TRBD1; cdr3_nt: TGTGCCATCCGGGGCCCCGGGACAGACAGAAACACCATATATTTT; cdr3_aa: CAIRGPGTDRNTIYF
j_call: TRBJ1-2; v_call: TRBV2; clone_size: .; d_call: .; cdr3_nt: TGTGCCAGCAGGGCAGGGGACACCGTGAACTATGGCTACACCTTC; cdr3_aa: CASRAGDTVNYGYTF
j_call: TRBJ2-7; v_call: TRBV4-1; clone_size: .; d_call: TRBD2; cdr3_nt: TGCGCCAGCAGCCAAGGAAGCCCGGGACTAGCTTACGAGCAGTACTTC; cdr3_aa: CASSQGSPGLAYEQYF
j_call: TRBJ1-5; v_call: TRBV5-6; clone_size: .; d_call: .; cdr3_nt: TGTGCCAGCAGCTCGGGAGGGATCTATCAGCCCCAGCATTTT; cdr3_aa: CASSSGGIYQPQHF
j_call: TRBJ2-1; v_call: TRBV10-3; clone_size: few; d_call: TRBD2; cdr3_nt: TGTGCCATCAGTGAGTCGATGAGGGCGGGGGGGCCTTTGAATGAGCAGTTCTTC; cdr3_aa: CAISESMRAGGPLNEQFF
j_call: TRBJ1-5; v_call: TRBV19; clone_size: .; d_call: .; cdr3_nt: TGTGCCAGTATTGGGGGGGACGACCACAATCAGCCCCAGCATTTT; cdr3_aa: CASIGGDDHNQPQHF
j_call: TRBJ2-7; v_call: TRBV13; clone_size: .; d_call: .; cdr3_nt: TGTGCCAGCAGTGGCGGTACCTACGAGCAGTACTTC; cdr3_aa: CASSGGTYEQYF
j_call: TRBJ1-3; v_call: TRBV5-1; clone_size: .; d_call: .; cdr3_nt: TGCGCCAGCAGCTTGGGACAGCTCCTCTCTGGAAACACCATATATTTT; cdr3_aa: CASSLGQLLSGNTIYF
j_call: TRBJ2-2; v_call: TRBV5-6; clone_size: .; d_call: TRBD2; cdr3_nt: TGTGCCAGCAGAACAGGACTAGCGGGAGGGGCCGGGGAGCTGTTTTTT; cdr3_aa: CASRTGLAGGAGELFF
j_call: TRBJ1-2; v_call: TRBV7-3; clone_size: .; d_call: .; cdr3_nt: TGTGCCAGCAGCAATGACGGGTCGCGGGGCTACACCTTC; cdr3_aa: CASSNDGSRGYTF
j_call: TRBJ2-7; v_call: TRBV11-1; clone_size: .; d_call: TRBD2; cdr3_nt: TGTGCCAGCAGCAAAAATAGCGGGAGGGGCGACGAGCAGTACTTC; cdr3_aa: CASSKNSGRGDEQYF
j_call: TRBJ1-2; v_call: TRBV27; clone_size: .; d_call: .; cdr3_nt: TGTGCCAGCAGTTTATCGCCAGGGATATATGGCTACACCTTC; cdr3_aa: CASSLSPGIYGYTF
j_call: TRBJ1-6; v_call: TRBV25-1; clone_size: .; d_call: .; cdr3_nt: TGTGCCAGCAGTGAACACCCCGGTCCCCTCCACTTT; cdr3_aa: CASSEHPGPLHF
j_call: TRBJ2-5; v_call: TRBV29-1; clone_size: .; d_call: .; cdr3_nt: TGCAGCGTTGAAGATGGGCCAACCAGGGCACTTGAGACCCAGTACTTC; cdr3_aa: CSVEDGPTRALETQYF
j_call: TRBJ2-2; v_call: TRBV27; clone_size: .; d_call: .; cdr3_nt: TGTGCCAGCAGTTTTCAGGGGTCGGCGAACACCGGGGAGCTGTTTTTT; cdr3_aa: CASSFQGSANTGELFF
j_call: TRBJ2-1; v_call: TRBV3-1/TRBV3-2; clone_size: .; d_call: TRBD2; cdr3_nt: TGTGCCAGCAGCCCGAGCGGGGGGGCGGATGATGAGCAGTTCTTC; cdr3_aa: CASSPSGGADDEQFF
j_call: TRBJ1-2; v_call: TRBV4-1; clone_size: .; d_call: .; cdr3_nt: TGCGCCAGCAGCCAGGCCGTCGGGTCTGGCTACACCTTC; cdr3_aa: CASSQAVGSGYTF
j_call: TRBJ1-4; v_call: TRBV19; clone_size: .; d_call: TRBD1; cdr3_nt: TGTGCCAGTAGTCCTGGACAGGGGGGAGCGAATGAAAAACTGTTTTTT; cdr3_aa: CASSPGQGGANEKLFF
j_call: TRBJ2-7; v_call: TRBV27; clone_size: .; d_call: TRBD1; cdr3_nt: TGTGCCAGCAGTTTGATCCGGGACAGGGGGTCTTTTTACGAGCAGTACTTC; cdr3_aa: CASSLIRDRGSFYEQYF
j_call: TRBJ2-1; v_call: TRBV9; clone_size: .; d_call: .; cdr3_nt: TGTGCCAGCAGCCAAGTTATTGGAGGGACGGGCGGTGAGCAGTTCTTC; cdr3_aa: CASSQVIGGTGGEQFF
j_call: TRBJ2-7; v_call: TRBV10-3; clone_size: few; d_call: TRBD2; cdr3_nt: TGTGCCATCAGTGATGCGGGGGTTTACGAGCAGTACTTC; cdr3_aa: CAISDAGVYEQYF
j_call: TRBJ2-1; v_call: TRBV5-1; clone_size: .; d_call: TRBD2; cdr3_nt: TGCGCCAGCAGACCTACTAGCGGGGGTAGCTCCTACAATGAGCAGTTCTTC; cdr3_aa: CASRPTSGGSSYNEQFF
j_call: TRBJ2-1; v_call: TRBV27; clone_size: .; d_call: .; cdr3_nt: TGTGCCAGCAACCCGACAGGCATGGTCAAACACAATGAGCAGTTCTTC; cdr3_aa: CASNPTGMVKHNEQFF
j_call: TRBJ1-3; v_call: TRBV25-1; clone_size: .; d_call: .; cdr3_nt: TGTGCCAGCAGTCCCGAGCAGGATAGAAGAAACACCATATATTTT; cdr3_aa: CASSPEQDRRNTIYF
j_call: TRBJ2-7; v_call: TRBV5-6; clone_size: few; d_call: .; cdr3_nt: TGTGCCAGCAGCTTGGCCGTGTCCTACGAGCAGTACTTC; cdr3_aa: CASSLAVSYEQYF
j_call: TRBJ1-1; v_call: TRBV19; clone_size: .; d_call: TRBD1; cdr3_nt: TGTGCCAGTAGTCCACAGGGGAGTGGAACTGAAGCTTTCTTT; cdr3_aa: CASSPQGSGTEAFF
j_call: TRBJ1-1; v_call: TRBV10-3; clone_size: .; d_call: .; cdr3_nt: TGTGCCATCAGGTCCCTCGAGAGTAACACTGAAGCTTTCTTT; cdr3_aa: CAIRSLESNTEAFF
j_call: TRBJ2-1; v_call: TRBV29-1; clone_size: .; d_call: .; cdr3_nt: TGCAGCGTTGAGGGAACAGGAGTCTCCTACAATGAGCAGTTCTTC; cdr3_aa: CSVEGTGVSYNEQFF
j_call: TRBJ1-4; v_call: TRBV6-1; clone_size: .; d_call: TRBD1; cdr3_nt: TGTGCCAGCAGTGAAGCCGGACACTCGGACAGGGGGAACGAAAAACTGTTTTTT; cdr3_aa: CASSEAGHSDRGNEKLFF
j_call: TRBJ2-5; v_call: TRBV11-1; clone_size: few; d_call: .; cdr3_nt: TGTGCCAGCAGCTTCGGACTCGAGACCCAGTACTTC; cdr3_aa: CASSFGLETQYF
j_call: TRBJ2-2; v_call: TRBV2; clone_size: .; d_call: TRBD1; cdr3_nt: TGTGCCAGCAGTCTAGGACAGGGATGGGACACCGGGGAGCTGTTTTTT; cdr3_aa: CASSLGQGWDTGELFF
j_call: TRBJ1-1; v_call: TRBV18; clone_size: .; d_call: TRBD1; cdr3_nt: TGTGCCAGCTCACCACCTCTAGACAGGGTCGCTGAAGCTTTCTTT; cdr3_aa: CASSPPLDRVAEAFF
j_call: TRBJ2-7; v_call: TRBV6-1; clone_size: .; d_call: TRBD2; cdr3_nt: TGTGCCAGCAGTGAAATTGGTGGAGCGGGAACCTACGAGCAGTACTTC; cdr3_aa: CASSEIGGAGTYEQYF
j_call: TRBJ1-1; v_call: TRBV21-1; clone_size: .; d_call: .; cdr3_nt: TGTGCCAGCAGCCTACAGGGTACTGAAGCTTTCTTT; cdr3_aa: CASSLQGTEAFF
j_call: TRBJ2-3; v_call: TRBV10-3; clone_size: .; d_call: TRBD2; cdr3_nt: TGTGCCATCAGTGAGTCGAGGTCCCGGACTAGCGGGCAACAAGGACCCATCACAGATACGCAGTATTTT; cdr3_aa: CAISESRSRTSGQQGPITDTQYF
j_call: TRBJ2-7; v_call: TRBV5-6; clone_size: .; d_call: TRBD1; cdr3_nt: TGTGCCAGCAGCTACGGGACAGGAACCTACGAGCAGTACTTC; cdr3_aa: CASSYGTGTYEQYF
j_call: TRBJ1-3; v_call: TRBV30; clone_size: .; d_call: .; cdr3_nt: TGTGCCTGGAGTGTTTTCCGGGACACCATATATTTT; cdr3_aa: CAWSVFRDTIYF
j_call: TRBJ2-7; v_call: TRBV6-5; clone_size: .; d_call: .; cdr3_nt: TGTGCCAGCAGTTACAAAGGGAGCTACGAGCAGTACTTC; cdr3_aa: CASSYKGSYEQYF
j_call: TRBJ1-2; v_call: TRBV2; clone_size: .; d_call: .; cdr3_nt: TGTGCCAGCATGGGGTTCGAGGGAGCGACGGCTAACTATGGCTACACCTTC; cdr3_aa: CASMGFEGATANYGYTF
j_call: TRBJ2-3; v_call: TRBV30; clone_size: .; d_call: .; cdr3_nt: TGTGCCTGGAGTCCCCGAACAGGGAAGTTTACAGATACGCAGTATTTT; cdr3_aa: CAWSPRTGKFTDTQYF
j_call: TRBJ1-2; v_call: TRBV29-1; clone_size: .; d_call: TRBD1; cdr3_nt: TGCAGCGTACAGACAGGGCCAAACTATGGCTACACCTTC; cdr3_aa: CSVQTGPNYGYTF